These 8 T cell receptor beta chains share one sample of origin, sequenced in a study of control samples from healthy donors and cancer patients. Libraries were prepared by immunoSEQ multiplex PCR; TCRdb keeps only in-frame clonotypes and omits some of them. This table has approximately 160,000 clones, approximately 92% appearing once. The sequenced sample was blood. Receptor source: a woman aged 40-49 years in good health.

The J gene is TRBJ1-2, the V gene TRBV2; D remains ambiguous. The CDR3 is 15 residues long. Germline V CDR1 and CDR2: SNHLY, FYNNEI. V lost 4 bases and J lost 0, with 12 bases in between. The CDR3 nucleotides are TGTGCCAGCAGTGTATCGGCCTTCGCTAACTATGGCTACACCTTC. Translation: CASSVSAFANYGYTF. The full variable domain, with the rest looked up from reference TRBV2 and TRBJ1-2, is EPEVTQTPSHQVTQMGQEVILRCVPISNHLYFYWYRQILGQKVEFLVSFYNNEISEKSEIFDDQFSVERPDGSNFTLKIRSTKLEDSAMYFCASSVSAFANYGYTFGSGTRLTVV.

This chain connects TRBV2 to TRBJ1-2; D is perhaps TRBD1 (5 bases). The CDR3 extends over 13 amino acids. CDR1 and CDR2 (germline): SNHLY, FYNNEI. V was cut by 7 bases and J by 8 bases, with 17 bases left in between. In DNA, the CDR3 is TGTGCCAGCACTGGCGGGACTCTTTGGGGCTACACCTTC. Translated, it gives CASTGGTLWGYTF.

The chain is built from TRBV11-2 and TRBJ2-6; no definite D call. V lost 2 bases and J lost 0, with 11 bases in between. The germline CDR1 and CDR2 sequences are SGHAT and FQNNGV. The CDR3 has 17 residues. The CDR3 nucleotides are TGTGCCAGCAGCTTAAGGAGCCTTCTCTCTGGGGCCAACGTCCTGACTTTC. It is translated as CASSLRSLLSGANVLTF.

V and J are TRBV9 and TRBJ1-2; possibly TRBD1 for D (5 bases). V gave up 4 bases and J gave up 7 bases, with 17 bases separating them. Per germline, CDR1 SGDLS and CDR2 YYNGEE. The CDR3 has 14 amino acids. The CDR3 is CASSPREGRSGYTF. The CDR3 DNA follows: TGTGCCAGCAGCCCCAGGGAGGGTAGAAGTGGCTACACCTTC.

This clone was recorded once. The V gene is TRBV19, the J gene TRBJ1-5, with D possibly TRBD1 on 5 matching bases. This CDR3 region has 13 residues. Germline CDR1 reads LNHDA; CDR2 reads SQIVND (reference sequence). Trimming left V 9 bases short and J 2 bases short, with 11 bases between. The CDR3 loop is CASRQTGNQPQHF. The CDR3 DNA sequence: TGTGCCAGCCGACAGACGGGCAATCAGCCCCAGCATTTT.

The rearrangement links TRBV25-1 to TRBJ1-6; 7 nucleotides line up with TRBD1. V was pared by 8 bases and J by 7 bases, with 5 bases of the junction left unmatched. The germline CDR1 and CDR2 sequences are MGHDK and SYGVNS. This CDR3 has 13 residues. CDR3 amino acids: CASRGTVNSPLHF. Here the CDR3 DNA reads TGTGCCAGCCGGGGGACAGTAAATTCACCCCTCCACTTT.

This chain uses TRBV5-1 with TRBJ1-1; possible D gene TRBD1, 6 bases. From germline, CDR1 is SGHRS and CDR2 YFSETQ. Between the trimmed V and J ends, which lost 4 bases and 5 bases, there was a span of 18 bases. The CDR3 sequence is 15 residues long. This CDR3 reads CASSPSNEGGTEAFF. The DNA for the CDR3 is TGCGCCAGCAGCCCGTCCAATGAGGGGGGGACTGAAGCTTTCTTT.

This chain connects TRBV15 to TRBJ1-1; no reliable D call. The ends were cut back, 3 bases at V and 1 base at J, with 15 bases in the middle. The CDR3 is made up of 16 amino acids. Germline values: CDR1 LNHNV, CDR2 YYDKDF (reference sequence). CDR3 amino acids: CATSSGRAGKNTEAFF. CDR3 coding DNA: TGTGCCACCAGCAGTGGACGGGCAGGCAAGAACACTGAAGCTTTCTTT.